This T cell receptor (beta chain) came from a study of blood T cell repertoires in COVID-19. Some clones are missing from TCRdb's copy, which holds only in-frame ones; the method was immunoSEQ multiplex PCR. The top ten hold 5.1% of the sample, which has about 250,000 clones, approximately 85% seen once. Germline values: CDR1 SGHRS, CDR2 YFSETQ. The length of the CDR3 is 17 residues. V lost 3 bases and J lost 5; bases outside the gene matches: 12. The sample comprised peripheral blood. The receptor was isolated from a man aged 50 to 59 with COVID-19, enrolled during active disease. This chain connects TRBV5-1 to TRBJ1-1; 11 bases match TRBD1. The CDR3 loop is CASSSPPGTGGRTEAFF. The DNA for the CDR3 is TGCGCCAGCAGCTCGCCCCCCGGGACAGGGGGACGGACTGAAGCTTTCTTT.